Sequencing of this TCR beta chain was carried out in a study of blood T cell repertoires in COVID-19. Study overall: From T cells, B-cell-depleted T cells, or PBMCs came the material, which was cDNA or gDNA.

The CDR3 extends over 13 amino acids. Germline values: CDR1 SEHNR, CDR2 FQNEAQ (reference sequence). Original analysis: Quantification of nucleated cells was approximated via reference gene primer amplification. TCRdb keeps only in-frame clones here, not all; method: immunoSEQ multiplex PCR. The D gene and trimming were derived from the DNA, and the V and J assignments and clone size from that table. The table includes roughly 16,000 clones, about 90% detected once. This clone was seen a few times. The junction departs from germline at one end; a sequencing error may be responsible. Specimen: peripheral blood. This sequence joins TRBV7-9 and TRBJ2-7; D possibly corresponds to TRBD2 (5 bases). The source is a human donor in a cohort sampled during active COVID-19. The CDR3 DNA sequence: TGTGCCAGCAGCCGACTATCCTCCGACGAGCAGTACTTC. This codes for CASSRLSSDEQYF.